This T cell receptor beta chain was found in a study of T cell repertoires in cytomegalovirus infection. The study, taken as a whole, reports: Dominating the ex vivo response were TCR beta clonotypes that were CMV-specific and HLA-C-restricted. The study identified carriers of CMV plus the relevant HLA from cumulative public TCR beta family frequency.

This clonotype has just a few counts. The antigen is unknown. One entry per CDR3 protein results from TCRdb running MiXCR on the reads. The table records fewer than 550,000 distinct CDR3 sequences, roughly 30% of them present only once. The receptor's source is a human donor in good health (CMV status not recorded). Some clones in this sample may be carry-over from other donors' samples. Specimen: PBMCs.

CDR3 sequence: CASSVGRTSGNTIYF. In DNA form, the CDR3 reads TGTGCCAGCAGCGTGGGACGGACCTCTGGAAACACCATATATTTT. The V gene is TRBV9, the J gene TRBJ1-3; D possibly corresponds to TRBD1 (5 bases). There are 15 residues in the CDR3. V dropped 2 bases and J dropped 0 bases, with 9 bases sitting between them. The germline V gene has CDR1 SGDLS and CDR2 YYNGEE. The variable domain in full, with the rest retrieved from reference TRBV9 and TRBJ1-3, is DSGVTQTPKHLITATGQRVTLRCSPRSGDLSVYWYQQSLDQGLQFLIQYYNGEERAKGNILERFSAQQFPDLHSELNLSSLELGDSALYFCASSVGRTSGNTIYFGEGSWLTVV.